This record looks at one TCR beta chain sequence and its context. Data came from immunoSEQ multiplex PCR; TCRdb stores just in-frame clones and leaves some out. The sample has a few hundred thousand clones, 88% seen once. This sample was taken from a study of blood T cell repertoires in COVID-19. Sequenced sample: PBMCs or T cells enriched from blood (not recorded which). This receptor was taken from a woman between 25 and 40 years old who had been exposed to COVID-19.

The CDR3 is CASSSEGGVPSYEQYF. Written as DNA, the CDR3 is TGTGCCAGCAGCTCCGAAGGGGGGGTACCTTCCTACGAGCAGTACTTC. The chain combines TRBV13 with TRBJ2-7, with D possibly being TRBD2 (7 bases). V was cut by 4 bases and J by 1 base, with 17 bases left in between. The CDR3 consists of 16 residues. Germline V gene sequence: CDR1 PRHDT, CDR2 FYEKMQ (reference sequence).